The present entry profiles one T cell receptor (beta chain) with its context. The antigen this receptor binds is unknown. No base qualities exist here, and no much larger clone lies one base off it. The time point label on this specimen signifies: 2015-2016 season, pre-vaccination. TCRB sequencing was used to follow sorted CD4 subsets from the blood of adults before and after they were given the seasonal inactivated influenza vaccine (Fluvarix). Subjects were considered eligible if community-dwelling and if influenza vaccine had not been received in the prior 6 months. Subjects were excluded for influenza vaccine contraindications, substance abuse, HIV/AIDS, active malignancy, immunomodulatory medication, or active illness such as respiratory infection. Between about 35 and 110 mL of blood was sampled per time point. Circulating Tfh were defined as non-naive CD4+CXCR5+PD-1+ cells and sorted into ICOS+CD38+ and ICOS-CD38- fractions. PBMC were isolated using Ficoll-Paque PLUS or SepMate separation. Before DNA extraction, cell subsets were sorted from PBMC on a BD FACS Aria.

In the germline V gene, CDR1 corresponds to SGHRS and CDR2 to YFSETQ. From V the trimming removes 4 bases and from J it removes 2 bases, while the gene matches leave 5 bases of the junction unaccounted for. The cysteine opens and the phenylalanine closes a CDR3 of 14 amino acids. Only the CDR3 portion is preserved as DNA: 42 bases, with reading frame beginning at the first base. The sample is drawn from a study of follicular helper T cells after annual influenza vaccination (dated by TCRdb to the late 2010s). Context from the whole study: After each seasonal influenza vaccination, blood samples were collected on days 0, 7 and 28. To study recall of cTfh clones, some subjects were followed across successive annual vaccinations spanning the 2013-2014, 2014-2015 and 2015-2016 seasons. One week after vaccination, a second recruited cohort of 12 to 13 subjects (Table S1) displayed a similar ICOS+CD38+ cTfh response. Multi-year samples were obtained from about 6 subjects, with two vaccination seasons covered for four subjects and three seasons covered for two subjects. The 2013-2014 samples were cryopreserved, while the 2015 samples were processed right after collection.

Libraries came from the immunoSEQ multiplex PCR assay. Adaptive Biotechnologies carried out TCRB amplification, library preparation, sequencing and preliminary bioinformatics at Survey level resolution. For TCRB sequencing, genomic DNA from the sorted cTfh populations was amplified by multiplex PCR. On the study's bioinformatics: Clonality was calculated in R as 1 minus normalized Shannon entropy, and the Gini index was computed with the R package ineq. The overlap score was defined as the summed counts of shared sequences divided by the total counts of all sequences in both compared samples. Fisher's exact test, with an assumed theoretical repertoire of 10^7 TCRB sequences, was used to assess the significance of shared clonotypes. Drawn from immuneACCESS, this table holds only the in-frame rearrangements with V and J called that TCRdb kept. Clones are partly lost; checked studies trace under half to an unresolved V gene and leave the rest unexplained. V and J calls and clone size are those listed in that table; D and trimming were worked out from the DNA. This sample gives just under 700 clones in total; approximately 78% of them show up just once. The ten most abundant clones make up approximately 3.8% of the sample.

The study at large found these results: Day 7 ICOS+CD38+ clones were most often found later in ICOS-CD38- cTfh, suggesting that subset may serve as a memory reservoir. A recurrent oligoclonal ICOS+CD38+ cTfh response containing tetramer and AIM influenza-specific clonotypes was recalled by successive annual vaccinations. Productive TCRB sequences were recovered from only roughly 9-20% of analyzed cells, so rare clonotypes could not be sampled. ICOS+CD38+ cTfh clonality correlated with the frequency of that population, and its change correlated with the change in circulating plasmablast frequency.

The source of this sequence is an adult who received the influenza vaccine. The sequence links TRBV5-1 to TRBJ2-5, with 7 junctional bases fitting TRBD2. The sample was CXCR5+ CD38+ circulating T follicular helper cells from blood, taken on the day of influenza vaccination. Explained via the paper, the cell subset or site label denotes: circulating Tfh, non-naive CD4+CXCR5+PD-1+ (ICOS+CD38+ or ICOS-CD38-). The CDR3 amino acid sequence is: CASSTGTKQETQYF. The DNA is TGCGCCAGCAGCACCGGGACTAAACAAGAGACCCAGTACTTC.